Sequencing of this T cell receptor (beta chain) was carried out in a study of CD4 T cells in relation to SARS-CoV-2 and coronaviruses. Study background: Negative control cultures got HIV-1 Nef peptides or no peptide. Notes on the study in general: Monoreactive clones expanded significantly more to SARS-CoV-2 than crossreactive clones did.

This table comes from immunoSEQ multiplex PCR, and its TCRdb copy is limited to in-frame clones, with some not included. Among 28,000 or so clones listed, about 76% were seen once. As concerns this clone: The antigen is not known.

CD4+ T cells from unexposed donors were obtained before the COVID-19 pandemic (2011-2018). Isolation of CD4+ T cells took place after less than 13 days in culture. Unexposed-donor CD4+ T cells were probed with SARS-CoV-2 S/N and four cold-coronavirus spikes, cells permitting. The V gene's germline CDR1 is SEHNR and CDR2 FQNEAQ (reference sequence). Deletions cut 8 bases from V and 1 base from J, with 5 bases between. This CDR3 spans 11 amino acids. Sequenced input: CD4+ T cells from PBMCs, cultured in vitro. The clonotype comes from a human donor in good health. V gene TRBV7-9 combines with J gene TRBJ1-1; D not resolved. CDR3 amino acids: CASSGNTEAFF. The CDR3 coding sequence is TGTGCCAGCTCGGGGAACACTGAAGCTTTCTTT.